This T cell receptor (beta chain) is drawn from a study of T cells after yellow fever vaccination. MiXCR, run by TCRdb on the 5' RACE reads, gives a single entry per CDR3 protein. The sample holds hundreds of thousands of distinct CDR3 sequences, roughly an eighth seen once. The CDR3 is 13 residues long. V was pared by 5 bases and J by 5 bases, with 9 bases between. Germline loops: CDR1 LNHDA, CDR2 SQIVND (reference sequence). This clonotype was recorded a few times. Sequences were derived from PBMCs, sampled on the day of the yellow fever booster vaccination. The receptor was isolated from a man aged 25 to 40 who received the YFV17D yellow fever vaccine. V usage is TRBV19 and J usage is TRBJ1-4; D remains unclear. The CDR3 loop is CASSWIRNEKLFF. In nucleotides, the CDR3 is TGTGCCAGTAGTTGGATCAGGAATGAAAAACTGTTTTTT.